The text below deals with one T cell receptor beta chain. Mixed chimerism was transient after nonmyeloablative marrow transplants from related graft donors. V was cut by 4 bases and J by 3 bases, with 16 bases left in between. Germline CDR1 reads LGHNA; CDR2 reads YSLEER. The CDR3 has 15 residues. The data are from a study of Tregs in tolerant kidney transplant recipients. TCRdb's table, derived via immunoSEQ multiplex PCR, lists solely in-frame clones and lacks some. This sample has 84,000 or so clones; more than 85% occur once, and the top ten carry about 1.5%. This rearrangement joins TRBV4-3 to TRBJ2-7; D is unclear. The sequence derives from a human patient who received a combined kidney and bone marrow transplant. Some of the T cells may derive from the graft donor. Sequences were derived from CD4+ T cells from blood (PBMCs), sampled 12 months after the transplant. The CDR3 coding sequence is TGCGCCAGCAGCCCACACGCCAGACAATTCTACGAGCAGTACTTC. It encodes CASSPHARQFYEQYF.